The entry below gives a single TCR beta chain sequence along with its context. The antigen remains unidentified. This sample includes further DNA sequences coding for the same CDR3. The sample is drawn from a study of OX40 agonist ivuxolimab in advanced cancers. As for the study in general: Antecedent anti-PD-1, anti-PD-L1 or anti-CTLA-4 therapy was permissible, with under 50% having received some. Findings and caveats of the study: Expanded peripheral T-cell antigen specificity went undetermined.

The protocol was immunoSEQ multiplex PCR, while the TCRdb copy is restricted to in-frame clones and leaves out a portion. There are fewer than 95,000 clones in the sample; approximately 85% occur only once, and under 0.75% lies in the top ten. After removal of 4 bases from V and 2 bases from J, the junction contained 4 bases not matched to a gene. The germline CDR1 and CDR2 sequences are KGHSH and LQKENI. The CDR3 runs to 15 residues. This TCR was sampled from an adult with an advanced solid tumor such as melanoma, head and neck, liver or kidney cancer. The chain is built from TRBV18 and TRBJ1-2, with 10 bases lining up with TRBD1. This material consisted of CD4+ or CD8+ T cells sorted from blood, taken in a trial of the OX40 agonist ivuxolimab. The CDR3 spells CASSRGQGENYGYTF. The CDR3 DNA reads as TGTGCCAGCTCACGCGGACAGGGGGAGAACTATGGCTACACCTTC.